This T cell receptor beta chain derives from a study of cytomegalovirus exposure and HLA in healthy donors. Whole-study context: Researchers previously reported finding fewer than 120 million unique TCR beta sequences from approximately 200 million T cells. Of all 360 or so donors who were genotyped, roughly 81% belonged to the Caucasian-associated ancestry cluster. Findings and caveats of the study: Investigators reported 150 to 200 TCR beta chains as tied to cytomegalovirus.

Germline V lookup: CDR1 MNHNS, CDR2 SASEGT. CDR3 size: 14 residues. Trimming cost V 4 bases and J 1 base; bases outside gene matches: 3. In the case of this clone: The antigen remains unidentified.

With 60 Vbeta and 13 Jbeta primers, the PCR was carried out. Repertoires were generated with immunoSEQ multiplex PCR, while TCRdb's copy carries only in-frame clones and drops some. The sample consists of over 100,000 clones, over 65% of them appearing once. The specimen was PBMCs. The chain joins TRBV6-1 to TRBJ2-5, with 7 positions matching TRBD1. The receptor was derived from a woman aged 25 to 39 in good health and CMV-seropositive. The CDR3 here is CASSGRQGQETQYF. CDR3 nucleotide sequence: TGTGCCAGCAGTGGAAGACAGGGCCAAGAGACCCAGTACTTC.